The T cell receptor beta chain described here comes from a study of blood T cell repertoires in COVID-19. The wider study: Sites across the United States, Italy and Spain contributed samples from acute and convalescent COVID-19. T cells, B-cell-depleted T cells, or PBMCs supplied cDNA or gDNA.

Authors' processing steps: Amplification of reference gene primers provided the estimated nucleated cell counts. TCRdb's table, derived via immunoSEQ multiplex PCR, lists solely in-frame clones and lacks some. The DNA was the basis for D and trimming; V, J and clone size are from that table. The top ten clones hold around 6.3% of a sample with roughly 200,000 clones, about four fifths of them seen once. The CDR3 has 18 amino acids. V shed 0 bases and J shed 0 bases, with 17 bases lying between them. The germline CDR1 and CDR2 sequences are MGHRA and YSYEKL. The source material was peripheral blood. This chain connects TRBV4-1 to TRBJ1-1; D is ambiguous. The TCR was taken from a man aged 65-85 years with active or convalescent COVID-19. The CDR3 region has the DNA TGCGCCAGCAGCCAAGACCCGAAAACAGATTACTTGAACACTGAAGCTTTCTTT. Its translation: CASSQDPKTDYLNTEAFF.